This T cell receptor (beta chain) was identified during a study of regulatory T cells in long-lasting Graves disease. CDR3 regions were amplified by Arm-PCR using iRepertoire HTBI primers to build TCR beta libraries. MiXCR, run by TCRdb on the multiplex PCR reads, gives a single entry per CDR3 protein. Among approximately 230,000 distinct CDR3 sequences, about a sixth were seen once, and the ten largest hold around 20%. The V and J ends lost 5 bases and 0 bases respectively, with 4 bases between them. This CDR3 is built from 12 residues. Germline CDR1 reads LGHNT; CDR2 reads FRNRAP. As to time point: newly diagnosed GD, antithyroid drugs for less than 3 months. Isolated PBMC RNA provided the starting material for the TCR library. Peripheral blood, at about 10 milliliters, went into EDTA tubes.

The clonotype was recovered from a female donor with Graves disease. Sequencing was performed on peripheral blood mononuclear cells (PBMCs), taken at new diagnosis, from a patient treated with antithyroid drugs. The gene calls are TRBV12-5 and TRBJ2-5, with D uncertain. The CDR3 DNA reads TGTGCTAGTGGTCCGTACCAAGAGACCCAGTACTTC. Amino acids: CASGPYQETQYF.